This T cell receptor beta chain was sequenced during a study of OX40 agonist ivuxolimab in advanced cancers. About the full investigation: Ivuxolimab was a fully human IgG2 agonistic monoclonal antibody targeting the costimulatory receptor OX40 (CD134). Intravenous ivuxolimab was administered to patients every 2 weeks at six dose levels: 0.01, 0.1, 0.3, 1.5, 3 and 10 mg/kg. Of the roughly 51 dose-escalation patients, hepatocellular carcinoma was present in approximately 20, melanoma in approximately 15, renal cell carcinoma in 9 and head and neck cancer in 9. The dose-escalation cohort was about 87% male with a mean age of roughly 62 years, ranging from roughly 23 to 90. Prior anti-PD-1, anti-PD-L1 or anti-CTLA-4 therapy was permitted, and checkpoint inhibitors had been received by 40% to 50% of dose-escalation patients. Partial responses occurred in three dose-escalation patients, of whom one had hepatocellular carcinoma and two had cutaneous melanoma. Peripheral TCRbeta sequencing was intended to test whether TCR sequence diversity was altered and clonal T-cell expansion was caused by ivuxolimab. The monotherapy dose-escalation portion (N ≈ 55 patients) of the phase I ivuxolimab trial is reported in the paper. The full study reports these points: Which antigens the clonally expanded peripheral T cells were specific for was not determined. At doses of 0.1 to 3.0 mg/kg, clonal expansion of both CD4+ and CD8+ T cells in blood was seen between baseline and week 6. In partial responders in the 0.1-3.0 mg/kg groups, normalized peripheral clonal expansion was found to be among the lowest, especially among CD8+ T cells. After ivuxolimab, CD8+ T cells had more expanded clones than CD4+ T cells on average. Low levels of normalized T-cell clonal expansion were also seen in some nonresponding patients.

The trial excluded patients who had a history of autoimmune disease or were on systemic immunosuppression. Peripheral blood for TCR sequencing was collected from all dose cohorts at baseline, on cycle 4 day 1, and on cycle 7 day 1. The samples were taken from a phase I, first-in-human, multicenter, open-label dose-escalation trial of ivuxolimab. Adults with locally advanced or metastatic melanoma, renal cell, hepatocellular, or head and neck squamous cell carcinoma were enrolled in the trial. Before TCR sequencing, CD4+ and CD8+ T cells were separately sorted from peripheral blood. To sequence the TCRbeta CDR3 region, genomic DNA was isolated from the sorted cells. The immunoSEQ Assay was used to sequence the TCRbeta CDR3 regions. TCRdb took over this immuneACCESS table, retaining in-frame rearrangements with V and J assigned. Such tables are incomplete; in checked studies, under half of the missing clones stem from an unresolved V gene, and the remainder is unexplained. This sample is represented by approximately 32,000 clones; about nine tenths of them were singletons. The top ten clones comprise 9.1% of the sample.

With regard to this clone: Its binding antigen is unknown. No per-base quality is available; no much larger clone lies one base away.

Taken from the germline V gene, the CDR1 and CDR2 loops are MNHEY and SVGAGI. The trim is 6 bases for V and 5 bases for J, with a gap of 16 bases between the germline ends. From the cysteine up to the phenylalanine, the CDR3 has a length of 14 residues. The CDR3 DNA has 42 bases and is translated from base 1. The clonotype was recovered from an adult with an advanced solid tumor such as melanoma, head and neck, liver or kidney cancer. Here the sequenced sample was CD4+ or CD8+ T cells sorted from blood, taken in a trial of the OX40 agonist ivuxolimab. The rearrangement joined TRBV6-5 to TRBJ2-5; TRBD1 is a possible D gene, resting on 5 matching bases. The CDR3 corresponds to CASSQGYPRETQYF. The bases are TGTGCCAGCAGCCAGGGCTACCCTCGGGAGACCCAGTACTTC.